Presented here are 9 T cell receptor beta chains from one specimen sequenced in a study of cytomegalovirus exposure and HLA in healthy donors. PCR primers comprised 60 Vbeta and 13 Jbeta primers. Sequenced by immunoSEQ multiplex PCR; TCRdb stores in-frame clones only, minus some. The table shows 90,000 to 150,000 clones, with under 85% occurring only once. Sequenced input: PBMCs. The receptor set was obtained from a man younger than 35 in good health and CMV-seropositive.

This rearrangement joins TRBV5-1 to TRBJ2-7, with D possibly TRBD1 on 6 matching bases. Trimming removed 0 bases from V and 2 bases from J, with 12 bases in between. CDR3 length equals 15 residues. Germline V gives CDR1 SGHRS, CDR2 YFSETQ. The CDR3 loop reads CASSLDGTLTYEQYF. CDR3 in DNA: TGCGCCAGCAGCTTGGATGGGACACTCACCTACGAGCAGTACTTC.

CDR3 sequence: CASSLSQGYEQYF. The CDR3 DNA reads TGTGCCAGCAGTCTATCACAGGGATACGAGCAGTACTTC. The chain links TRBV28 to TRBJ2-7; D possibly corresponds to TRBD1 (6 bases). CDR3 size: 13 residues. Looked up from germline, CDR1 is MDHEN and CDR2 is SYDVKM. The ends were cut back, 5 bases at V and 4 bases at J, with 12 bases in the middle.

The genes are TRBV6-6 and TRBJ2-5; TRBD2 matches 7 bases. The J call may be mistaken, given a closer DNA end match to TRBJ2-7. Germline CDR1 and CDR2: MNHNY and SVGAGI (reference sequence). The CDR3 is 14 amino acids. The CDR3 bases are TGTGCCAGCAGACCTAGCGGTTTAACCTACGAGCAGTACTTC. Its translation is CASRPSGLTYEQYF.

This rearrangement joins TRBV6-1 to TRBJ2-1, with D possibly being TRBD1 (6 bases). CDR1 and CDR2 (germline): MNHNS, SASEGT. The CDR3 covers 14 residues. Trimming took off 4 bases at V and 8 bases at J, with 15 bases between the two ends. The CDR3 sequence is CASSVRHRDDEQFF. The CDR3 DNA follows: TGTGCCAGCAGTGTCCGGCACAGGGACGATGAGCAGTTCTTC.

The CDR3 loop reads CASSDPGLGNTIYF. CDR3 bases: TGTGCCAGCAGTGACCCAGGGTTAGGAAACACCATATATTTT. This sequence joins TRBV6-1 and TRBJ1-3; TRBD1 might be the D (5 bases). Germline V gene data show CDR1 as MNHNS and CDR2 as SASEGT. The CDR3 has 14 residues. The germline V and J ends were trimmed by 3 bases and 4 bases, with 10 bases remaining between them.

This rearrangement joins TRBV9 to TRBJ2-3; D not certain. Per the germline V gene, CDR1 is SGDLS and CDR2 is YYNGEE. The CDR3 length is 13 residues. V was pared by 0 bases and J by 5 bases, with 7 bases between. In DNA form, the CDR3 reads TGTGCCAGCAGCGTAGCGAGGAGAGATACGCAGTATTTT. This translates into CASSVARRDTQYF.

This rearrangement joins TRBV5-1 to TRBJ1-4; unclear D gene. From germline, CDR1 is SGHRS and CDR2 YFSETQ. CDR3 length equals 15 residues. Between the trimmed V and J ends, which lost 1 base and 0 bases, there was a span of 7 bases. The CDR3 loop is CASSLRGATNEKLFF. CDR3 DNA: TGCGCCAGCAGCTTGCGGGGTGCAACTAATGAAAAACTGTTTTTT.

CDR3 loop: CASSTRGRGNEKLFF. The CDR3 bases are TGTGCCAGCAGCACAAGGGGCAGGGGGAATGAAAAACTGTTTTTT. The chain uses TRBV11-2 and TRBJ1-4, with 7 bases lining up with TRBD1. The germline V gene encodes CDR1 SGHAT and CDR2 FQNNGV. Trimming removed 5 bases from V and 5 bases from J; junction bases left unmatched: 8. The CDR3 consists of 15 residues.

This clone was observed a handful of times. The chain has TRBV29-1 and TRBJ2-7; TRBD1 agrees at 8 bases. From germline, CDR1 is SQVTM and CDR2 ANQGSEA. Trimming took 4 bases from V and 2 from J; bases not matched to a gene: 4. The CDR3 contains 13 residues. CDR3 coding DNA: TGCAGCGTTGCCGGACAGGGACCCTACGAGCAGTACTTC. Translated, it gives CSVAGQGPYEQYF.